This TCR beta chain is from a study of PD-L1 blockade in urothelial cancer. Some clones are missing from TCRdb's copy, which holds only in-frame ones; the method was immunoSEQ multiplex PCR. The sample holds tens of thousands of clones, about 85% seen once. Trimming cost V 1 base and J 3 bases; bases outside gene matches: 14. Germline values: CDR1 SGHAT, CDR2 FQNNGV. The CDR3 consists of 18 residues. The sample's time point: peripheral blood 6 weeks after treatment start. Sequenced here: PBMCs, sampled around atezolizumab (anti-PD-L1) treatment. The chain joins TRBV11-2 to TRBJ2-7; 8 nucleotides agree with TRBD1. The clonotype comes from a man aged 50 or older with urothelial cancer. The CDR3 coding sequence is TGTGCCAGCAGCTTAGCACGCCCGCAGGGCAGGGGGCACTACGAGCAGTACTTC. It codes for CASSLARPQGRGHYEQYF.